This TCR beta chain was sequenced during a study of OX40 agonist ivuxolimab in advanced cancers. At the level of the study: The patients' treatment was ivuxolimab, an agonistic anti-OX40 (CD134) antibody.

Profiled with immunoSEQ multiplex PCR; TCRdb holds only in-frame clones, not every one. Of roughly 35,000 clones in the sample, roughly 79% were seen once. Systemic immunosuppression or a history of autoimmune disease excluded patients. At baseline, cycle 4 day 1, and cycle 7 day 1, blood was sampled. From germline, CDR1 is WSHSY and CDR2 SAAADI. CDR3 length equals 16 residues. V was shortened by 4 bases and J by 4 bases, with 18 bases between the two germline ends. This receptor was taken from an adult with an advanced solid tumor such as melanoma, head and neck, liver or kidney cancer. The chain has TRBV10-2 and TRBJ2-3; D perhaps matches TRBD1 (6 bases). The specimen comprised CD4+ or CD8+ T cells sorted from blood, sampled in a trial of the OX40 agonist ivuxolimab. The CDR3 bases are TGCGCCAGCAGTGGACAGGCGGACCTCCCATCAGATACGCAGTATTTT. It is translated as CASSGQADLPSDTQYF.